Shown below are 16 T cell receptor beta chains from a single sample sequenced in a study of neurological immune-mediated disorders. TCRdb used MiXCR to reprocess the 5' RACE reads, holding one entry per CDR3 protein. This table holds some 87,000 distinct CDR3 sequences, over 4.5% found once. Noted time point: longitudinal time-point 2. What was sequenced was PBMCs. The source is a woman in her fifties or sixties with multiple sclerosis.

The sample holds many counts of this clonotype. The chain couples TRBV24-1 to TRBJ2-1; TRBD2 might be the D (6 bases). The germline V gene encodes CDR1 KGHDR and CDR2 SFDVKD. V lost 5 bases, J lost 5 bases, and 12 bases lay in between. The CDR3 extends over 14 amino acids. The CDR3 loop is CATSGGLHDNEQFF. The CDR3 DNA reads as TGTGCCACCAGTGGGGGACTTCATGACAATGAGCAGTTCTTC.

This clonotype has ten or more counts. This sequence joins TRBV6-5 and TRBJ2-3, with 10 nucleotides matching TRBD2. V lost 6 bases and J lost 0; bases outside the gene matches: 6. The CDR3 consists of 16 residues. Germline values: CDR1 MNHEY, CDR2 SVGAGI. The DNA for the CDR3 is TGTGCCAGCAGCTTTGGACTAGCGGAGAGCACAGATACGCAGTATTTT. Residues: CASSFGLAESTDTQYF.

The CDR3 loop reads CASSVRTGRNNEQFF. As DNA, the CDR3 is TGCGCCAGCAGTGTCCGGACAGGGAGAAACAATGAGCAGTTCTTC. J is TRBJ2-1 and V is TRBV10-1; 8 bases agree with TRBD1. CDR1 is WNHNN and CDR2 is SYGVQD in the germline V gene (reference sequence). The trim removed 4 bases at V and 5 bases at J, leaving 7 bases unmatched. This CDR3 contains 15 residues.

There are many counts of this clonotype. The genes are TRBV6-6 and TRBJ1-1; no clear D. Trimming took off 6 bases at V and 1 base at J, with 6 bases between the two ends. Germline V lookup: CDR1 MNHNY, CDR2 SVGAGI (reference sequence). CDR3 length: 12 amino acids. CDR3 nucleotides: TGTGCCAGCAGGGCCGGGAACACTGAAGCTTTCTTT. Protein product: CASRAGNTEAFF.

This clonotype was observed a few times. This may stem from a read error, because a much larger clone lies one nucleotide away. This chain connects TRBV5-6 to TRBJ1-1; no clear D gene. The V and J ends lost 4 bases and 10 bases respectively, with 17 bases between them. The CDR3 covers 13 residues. Per germline, CDR1 SGHDT and CDR2 YYEEEE. CDR3 nucleotide sequence: TGTGCCAGCAGCACCAAACGGTCGAGAACAGCTTTCTTT. Translated: CASSTKRSRTAFF.

This clonotype was observed many times. The chain is built from TRBV5-1 and TRBJ1-2; maybe TRBD1 (5 bases). Trimming shortened V by 4 bases and J by 2 bases, and 9 bases separated the two germline ends. This CDR3 spans 13 amino acids. The germline CDR1 and CDR2 sequences are SGHRS and YFSETQ. The CDR3 DNA reads TGCGCCAGCAGCCCCCGGGACAACTATGGCTACACCTTC. As protein: CASSPRDNYGYTF.

This clonotype was observed at least ten times. The J gene is TRBJ2-7, the V gene TRBV29-1; 8 bases fit TRBD1. V lost 4 bases and J lost 4; bases outside the gene matches: 3. CDR3 length: 12 residues. Germline assignment: CDR1 SQVTM and CDR2 ANQGSEA. The CDR3 loop reads CSVVRTGYEQYF. CDR3 bases: TGCAGCGTTGTGAGGACAGGGTACGAGCAGTACTTC.

This clonotype was counted many times. The V gene is TRBV28, the J gene TRBJ1-3, with TRBD1 as a possible D gene (6 bases). The CDR3 runs 15 residues. Looked up from germline, CDR1 is MDHEN and CDR2 is SYDVKM. V lost 5 bases, J lost 3 bases, and 14 bases lay in between. DNA for the CDR3: TGTGCCAGCAGTCGAACCACAGGGAGTGGAAACACCATATATTTT. Translated: CASSRTTGSGNTIYF.

This clonotype was detected ten times or more. The chain uses TRBV18 and TRBJ2-6; no definite D call. Trimming left V 2 bases short and J 1 base short, with 6 bases between. CDR1 and CDR2 from the germline V gene are KGHSH and LQKENI. The CDR3 extends over 15 amino acids. In DNA, the CDR3 is TGTGCCAGCTCACCAGGGCAGTCTGGGGCCAACGTCCTGACTTTC. Protein sequence: CASSPGQSGANVLTF.

The table lists this clonotype with many counts. This rearrangement joins TRBV6-5 to TRBJ2-7; D gene uncertain. This CDR3 spans 12 amino acids. Looked up from germline, CDR1 is MNHEY and CDR2 is SVGAGI. The V end lost 7 bases, the J end lost 1 base, and 8 bases lay between the germline ends. The DNA of the CDR3 is TGTGCCAGCACCTCACGGTCCTACGAGCAGTACTTC. This encodes CASTSRSYEQYF.

This clonotype showed up many times. This rearrangement joins TRBV20-1 to TRBJ2-1, with unresolved D. The CDR3 covers 14 residues. Germline values: CDR1 DFQATT, CDR2 SNEGSKA (reference sequence). V was pared by 3 bases and J by 0 bases, with 9 bases between. The CDR3 protein is CSARVGSSYNEQFF. The CDR3 DNA reads TGCAGTGCTAGGGTGGGGTCCTCCTACAATGAGCAGTTCTTC.

The chain has TRBV18 and TRBJ2-5; weak D call: TRBD2 (7 bases). Trimming cost V 1 base and J 0 bases, with 12 bases left between them. Germline CDR1 is KGHSH and CDR2 is LQKENI. This CDR3 has 16 amino acids. The CDR3 is CASSPQSGGYQETQYF. In DNA form, the CDR3 reads TGTGCCAGCTCACCACAGTCGGGGGGCTACCAAGAGACCCAGTACTTC.

This clonotype was counted many times. The rearrangement links TRBV5-1 to TRBJ2-5; D gene ambiguous. The length of the CDR3 is 16 residues. The V and J ends lost 0 bases and 0 bases respectively, with 12 bases between them. Looked up from germline, CDR1 is SGHRS and CDR2 is YFSETQ. CDR3 coding DNA: TGCGCCAGCAGCTTGGCCGTTCTGCTCAACCAAGAGACCCAGTACTTC. This encodes CASSLAVLLNQETQYF.

This clonotype has a count of ten or more. V and J are TRBV29-1 and TRBJ2-5; no clear D. From germline, CDR1 is SQVTM and CDR2 ANQGSEA. Trimming removed 7 bases from V and 6 bases from J, with 12 bases in between. This CDR3 contains 11 residues. The chain's CDR3 is CSAPGVKTQYF. The CDR3 DNA reads as TGCAGCGCCCCTGGTGTGAAGACCCAGTACTTC.

In this sample, this clonotype turned up many times. The chain links TRBV7-6 to TRBJ1-5, with D possibly being TRBD1 (6 bases). Trimming left V 5 bases short and J 7 bases short, with 12 bases between. In germline, CDR1 is SGHVS, CDR2 FNYEAQ. This CDR3 contains 13 residues. This chain's CDR3 is CASSEDRYQPQHF. The CDR3, as DNA: TGTGCCAGCAGCGAAGACAGGTACCAGCCCCAGCATTTT.

This clonotype was seen only a few times. J is TRBJ2-3 and V is TRBV12-3 or TRBV12-4, with 12 bases matching TRBD2. This CDR3 is built from 16 residues. The V and J ends lost 4 bases and 4 bases, in that order; junction bases with no gene match: 6. CDR3 in amino acids: CASSSSSGGAPDTQYF. CDR3 sequence (DNA): TGTGCCAGCAGTTCCTCTAGCGGGGGGGCCCCAGATACGCAGTATTTT.